Below, 31 T cell receptor beta chains from the same sample are listed, as sequenced in a study of T cell repertoires in cytomegalovirus infection. TCRdb re-called the reads with MiXCR, one entry per CDR3 protein. The sample contains about 600,000 distinct CDR3 sequences, approximately 25% of which appear only once. The sequenced material came from CD8+ T cells from PBMCs. The receptor set was obtained from a human donor in good health (CMV status not recorded). Some clones in this sample may be carry-over from other donors' samples.

For this clonotype: Germline is not matched at one junction end, which may reflect a read error. V is TRBV5-1 and J is TRBJ1-5; unclear D gene. Germline V gene data show CDR1 as SGHRS and CDR2 as YFSETQ. The CDR3 extends over 14 amino acids. The CDR3 is CASSPEGSDQPQHF. The CDR3 DNA follows: TGCGCCAGCAGCCCGGAGGGTAGCGATCAGCCCCAGCATTTT.

The V call is TRBV5-1, the J call TRBJ2-1; D is possibly TRBD1 or TRBD2 (5 bases each). V gave up 4 bases and J gave up 0 bases, with 11 bases separating them. The CDR3 runs to 15 residues. Germline loops: CDR1 SGHRS, CDR2 YFSETQ. The CDR3 loop reads CASSVRGPSYNEQFF. The DNA for the CDR3 is TGCGCCAGCAGCGTGAGGGGTCCCTCCTACAATGAGCAGTTCTTC.

As to this clonotype: A much larger clone differs from this one at a single base, so this may be a read error. The chain employs TRBV7-9 and TRBJ2-7, with 9 bases identical to TRBD1. Looked up from germline, CDR1 is SEHNR and CDR2 is FQNEAQ (reference sequence). V gave up 5 bases and J gave up 6 bases; unmatched junction bases: 11. This CDR3 comprises 15 residues. In DNA, the CDR3 is TGTGCCAGCAGCCCCCGGACAGGGGCTCTCTGCGAGCAGTACTTC. This gives the protein CASSPRTGALCEQYF.

At least ten counts were recorded for this clonotype. The chain joins TRBV12-3 or TRBV12-4 to TRBJ1-5, with 10 bases aligning to TRBD1. The V gene end was trimmed by 3 bases and the J gene end by 5 bases; junction bases not matched to a gene: 4. This CDR3 has 15 amino acids. In nucleotides, the CDR3 is TGTGCCAGCAGTTTGGGACAGGGGCCAGATCAGCCCCAGCATTTT. Protein product: CASSLGQGPDQPQHF.

In the case of this clonotype: A read error may explain this, as a much larger clone is one base away. The chain is built from TRBV7-9 and TRBJ2-3; either TRBD1 or TRBD2 may fit D (5 bases each). There are 14 residues in the CDR3. Germline lookup yields CDR1 SEHNR and CDR2 FQNEAQ (reference sequence). The CDR3 region is CVSSARDSTDTQYF. The CDR3 nucleotides are TGTGTCAGCAGCGCACGGGACAGCACAGATACGCAGTATTTT.

Notes on this clonotype: A single base separates this from a much larger clone, so it may be a read error. This chain uses TRBV5-5 with TRBJ2-1; 11 bases are shared with TRBD2. The CDR3 has 15 amino acids. V lost 9 bases and J lost 3; bases outside the gene matches: 8. Germline values: CDR1 SGHKS, CDR2 YYEKEE (reference sequence). CDR3 in DNA: TGTGCCAACACCCCCCTAGCGGGGGGCTACAATGAGCAGTTCTTC. As protein: CANTPLAGGYNEQFF. The full variable domain, completed using reference TRBV5-5 and TRBJ2-1, is DAGVTQSPTHLIKTRGQQVTLRCSPISGHKSVSWYQQVLGQGPQFIFQYYEKEERGRGNFPDRFSARQFPNYSSELNVNALLLGDSALYLCANTPLAGGYNEQFFGPGTRLTVL.

This clonotype was seen ten or more times. J is TRBJ2-1 and V is TRBV12-3 or TRBV12-4; perhaps D is TRBD1 or TRBD2 (5 bases each). The CDR3 spans 13 residues. Trimming stripped 8 bases from V and 8 bases from J, with 16 bases between. As DNA, the CDR3 is TGTGCCAGCGTCAGTGGGGGTGACGATGAGCAGTTCTTC. This encodes CASVSGGDDEQFF.

Concerning this clonotype: A junction boundary mismatches the germline segment, possibly from a read error. The V call is TRBV15, the J call TRBJ2-1; 8 bases agree with TRBD2. Germline CDR1 LNHNV, CDR2 YYDKDF (reference sequence). The length of the CDR3 is 17 residues. CDR3 residues: CVTSSAGGGQSYNEQFF. The CDR3 coding sequence is TGTGTCACCAGCAGCGCCGGGGGGGGCCAATCCTACAATGAGCAGTTCTTC.

This chain joins TRBV10-3 and TRBJ1-5; tentatively, D is TRBD1 (5 bases). V was trimmed by 0 bases and J by 0 bases, leaving 15 bases between them. The CDR3 contains 18 residues. Germline V gives CDR1 ENHRY, CDR2 SYGVKD. The CDR3 DNA reads as TGTGCCATCAGTGAGTCGGGGCAGTTTGTAAATAGCAATCAGCCCCAGCATTTT. Amino acid sequence: CAISESGQFVNSNQPQHF.

This clonotype has more than one count but fewer than ten. The gene calls are TRBV6-2 or TRBV6-3 and TRBJ2-5; 10 bases line up with TRBD2. Trimming removed 6 bases from V and 2 bases from J; junction bases left unmatched: 9. CDR1 MNHEY and CDR2 SVGEGT come from the germline V gene. This CDR3 spans 16 amino acids. The CDR3 DNA is TGTGCCAGCAGCCTAACTAGCGGGGCCCGTCAAGAGACCCAGTACTTC. This translates into CASSLTSGARQETQYF.

The chain joins TRBV29-1 to TRBJ2-7; 9 bases agree with TRBD1. V was clipped by 7 bases and J by 2 bases; unmatched bases: 9. CDR1 is SQVTM, CDR2 ANQGSEA, per germline. The CDR3 runs to 14 residues. The DNA for the CDR3 is TGCAGCGCCGCCGGGACAGGGATTACCTACGAGCAGTACTTC. It yields the protein CSAAGTGITYEQYF.

Comments on this clonotype: Being one base from a much bigger clone, this may be a read error. J is TRBJ1-1 and V is TRBV7-9; D ambiguous. The CDR3 covers 12 residues. Germline CDR1 is SEHNR and CDR2 is FQNEAQ (reference sequence). Trimming removed 3 bases from V and 5 bases from J, with 7 bases in between. The CDR3 sequence is CASSFGETEAFF. Written as DNA, the CDR3 is TGTGCCAGCAGCTTCGGGGAGACTGAAGCTTTCTTT.

This clonotype has a count of ten or more. V gene TRBV7-2 combines with J gene TRBJ1-6; no definite D call. V was pared by 5 bases and J by 0 bases, with 14 bases between. The V gene's germline CDR1 is SGHTA and CDR2 FQGNSA. The CDR3 sequence is 17 residues long. The DNA for the CDR3 is TGTGCCAGCAGCCCGGGTCCACCGAGCTCCTATAATTCACCCCTCCACTTT. This codes for CASSPGPPSSYNSPLHF.

The J gene is TRBJ2-7, the V gene TRBV4-1; unclear D gene. CDR3 length equals 12 residues. CDR1 and CDR2 (germline): MGHRA, YSYEKL. The V end lost 1 base, the J end lost 7 bases, and 8 bases lay between the germline ends. The CDR3: CASSQVPGEQYF. CDR3 nucleotide sequence: TGCGCCAGCAGCCAAGTCCCCGGGGAGCAGTACTTC.

The chain carries TRBV19 and TRBJ2-4, with 7 bases matching TRBD1. Germline trimming cut 7 bases from V and 1 base from J; bases unmatched to any gene: 4. The germline V gene encodes CDR1 LNHDA and CDR2 SQIVND (reference sequence). The CDR3 has 14 amino acids. The CDR3 region has the DNA TGTGCCAGTAATCCACAGGGGGCCAAAAACATTCAGTACTTC. It specifies CASNPQGAKNIQYF.

This clonotype was counted between two and nine times. The chain is built from TRBV7-2 and TRBJ2-7, with TRBD2 identical over 8 bases. The V gene's germline CDR1 is SGHTA and CDR2 FQGNSA. J lost 2 bases, V lost 0 bases, and 12 bases had no gene match. The CDR3 extends over 18 amino acids. The CDR3 sequence is CASSLAGGSGGTTYEQYF. CDR3 coding DNA: TGTGCCAGCAGCTTAGCTGGAGGGAGCGGGGGTACGACCTACGAGCAGTACTTC.

This clonotype came up a few times. J is TRBJ1-4 and V is TRBV25-1; a weak D match, TRBD1 (6 bases). Trimming took off 7 bases at V and 0 bases at J, with 15 bases between the two ends. The CDR3 is 16 amino acids. Germline V CDR1 and CDR2: MGHDK, SYGVNS. The CDR3 DNA reads as TGTGCCAGCACCGAGGACAGCTATGCAACTAATGAAAAACTGTTTTTT. As protein: CASTEDSYATNEKLFF.

The chain links TRBV7-9 to TRBJ2-1; TRBD2 agrees at 8 bases. This CDR3 has 17 amino acids. CDR1 is SEHNR and CDR2 is FQNEAQ in the germline V gene (reference sequence). J was trimmed by 1 base and V by 3 bases; bases with no gene match: 8. The CDR3 DNA reads TGTGCCAGCAGCTTGTCCGTTAGCGGGGAATCCTACAATGAGCAGTTCTTC. Its protein product is CASSLSVSGESYNEQFF. The entire variable domain, with the rest obtained from reference TRBV7-9 and TRBJ2-1, is as follows: DTGVSQNPRHKITKRGQNVTFRCDPISEHNRLYWYRQTLGQGPEFLTYFQNEAQLEKSRLLSDRFSAERPKGSFSTLEIQRTEQGDSAMYLCASSLSVSGESYNEQFFGPGTRLTVL.

The CDR3 spells CSATGTGGYNEQFF. The DNA for the CDR3 is TGCAGTGCAACCGGGACAGGGGGCTACAATGAGCAGTTCTTC. The chain combines TRBV20-1 with TRBJ2-1; 11 nucleotides align to TRBD1. Losses at the gene ends were 6 bases for V and 3 bases for J; bases not matched to a gene: 4. This CDR3 spans 14 amino acids. Per germline, CDR1 DFQATT and CDR2 SNEGSKA (reference sequence).

Note on this clonotype: Since a much larger clone is just one base distant, this may be a read error. This chain links TRBV7-2 with TRBJ2-1; D remains ambiguous. Germline CDR1 SGHTA, CDR2 FQGNSA. CDR3 size: 12 residues. CDR3: CASSLLRSEQSF. DNA for the CDR3: TGTGCCAGCAGCTTATTACGGTCCGAGCAGTCCTTC. The variable domain in full, with the rest retrieved from reference TRBV7-2 and TRBJ2-1, is GAGVSQSPSNKVTEKGKDVELRCDPISGHTALYWYRQSLGQGLEFLIYFQGNSAPDKSGLPSDRFSAERTGGSVSTLTIQRTQQEDSAVYLCASSLLRSEQSFGPGTRLTVL.

This clonotype was counted a few times. The chain links TRBV20-1 to TRBJ2-3; weak D call: TRBD2 (5 bases). The germline CDR1 and CDR2 sequences are DFQATT and SNEGSKA (reference sequence). The V gene lost 0 bases and the J gene lost 4 bases, with 20 bases spanning the gap. The CDR3 runs 17 residues. The DNA of the CDR3 is TGCAGTGCTAGAGATATGGTTATAGCGATGATCGCAGATACGCAGTATTTT. Its translation is CSARDMVIAMIADTQYF.

This clonotype showed up just a few times. The CDR3 is CASGQGYTF. CDR3 in DNA: TGTGCCAGCGGGCAGGGCTACACCTTC. V is TRBV7-9 and J is TRBJ1-2; no reliable D call. Germline assignment: CDR1 SEHNR and CDR2 FQNEAQ (reference sequence). This CDR3 spans 9 amino acids. The germline V and J ends were trimmed by 8 bases and 8 bases, with 6 bases remaining between them.

Many counts were recorded for this clonotype. The chain recombines TRBV6-2 or TRBV6-3 with TRBJ1-1; TRBD1 might be the D (5 bases). Trimming shortened V by 4 bases and J by 5 bases, and 14 bases separated the two germline ends. CDR1 and CDR2 (germline): MNHEY, SVGEGT. This CDR3 has 14 amino acids. The chain's CDR3 is CASSWEGGVTEAFF. The DNA of the CDR3 is TGTGCCAGCAGTTGGGAGGGAGGGGTAACTGAAGCTTTCTTT.

In its sample, this clonotype was seen a few times. This chain connects TRBV19 to TRBJ2-1, with 7 bases matching TRBD2. The CDR3 has 15 residues. Germline V gene lookup returns CDR1 LNHDA and CDR2 SQIVND (reference sequence). V shed 11 bases and J 7 bases; nucleotides not matched to a gene: 17. The CDR3 is CASHPRRGLRNEQFF. CDR3 nucleotides: TGTGCCTCCCACCCTCGGCGGGGACTAAGAAATGAGCAGTTCTTC.

This clonotype has only a few counts. The V gene is TRBV7-9, the J gene TRBJ1-1, with D maybe TRBD1 (6 bases). The CDR3 has 16 residues. V lost 1 base, J lost 0 bases, and 12 bases lay in between. From germline, CDR1 is SEHNR and CDR2 FQNEAQ (reference sequence). In DNA, the CDR3 is TGTGCCAGCAGCTTAGTAGGGGGGAAGATGAACACTGAAGCTTTCTTT. Its protein product is CASSLVGGKMNTEAFF. Supplemented by reference TRBV7-9 and TRBJ1-1, the full variable domain reads DTGVSQNPRHKITKRGQNVTFRCDPISEHNRLYWYRQTLGQGPEFLTYFQNEAQLEKSRLLSDRFSAERPKGSFSTLEIQRTEQGDSAMYLCASSLVGGKMNTEAFFGQGTRLTVV.

This chain links TRBV7-9 with TRBJ2-7; TRBD1 agrees at 7 bases. CDR3 length equals 15 residues. Germline values: CDR1 SEHNR, CDR2 FQNEAQ (reference sequence). V shed 0 bases and J 5 bases; nucleotides not matched to a gene: 7. The CDR3 protein is CASSLASDRDNEQYF. The CDR3 DNA reads as TGTGCCAGCAGCTTAGCGTCCGACAGGGACAACGAGCAGTACTTC.

The chain couples TRBV9 to TRBJ1-1; the D is unclear. The CDR3 is 11 residues long. Looked up from germline, CDR1 is SGDLS and CDR2 is YYNGEE. Trimming pared 2 bases from V and 6 bases from J, leaving 5 bases between. CDR3 amino acids: CASSVSPEAFF. The CDR3 DNA follows: TGTGCCAGCAGCGTTTCTCCTGAAGCTTTCTTT.

The sample holds a few counts of this clonotype. The chain has TRBV7-9 and TRBJ2-5; 7 bases agree with TRBD1. The CDR3 contains 15 residues. In germline, CDR1 is SEHNR, CDR2 FQNEAQ (reference sequence). With V trimmed by 5 bases and J by 4 bases, 10 bases remained unmatched. As DNA, the CDR3 is TGTGCCAGCAGCCCCAAGAGGGGGCCAGCAGAGACCCAGTACTTC. Translating gives CASSPKRGPAETQYF.

This clonotype was seen many times. V usage is TRBV28 and J usage is TRBJ2-2, with D possibly TRBD2 on 7 matching bases. V lost 7 bases, J lost 4 bases, and 19 bases lay in between. Looked up from germline, CDR1 is MDHEN and CDR2 is SYDVKM. There are 16 residues in the CDR3. The DNA of the CDR3 is TGTGCCAGCACCTTAGAGGGGGGGGACGGCACCGGGGAGCTGTTTTTT. The encoded protein is CASTLEGGDGTGELFF.

This clonotype was seen once. The CDR3 end shows no conserved phenylalanine or tryptophan, and so a read error is likely. V usage is TRBV28 and J usage is TRBJ2-7; 11 bases are a match to TRBD2. From germline, CDR1 is MDHEN and CDR2 SYDVKM. The CDR3 sequence is 19 residues long. V lost 4 bases to trimming and J lost 5 bases; unmatched junction nucleotides: 19. CDR3 region: CASSSSPWELAGDFNEQYI. CDR3 sequence (DNA): TGTGCCAGCAGTTCTTCCCCTTGGGAACTAGCGGGGGACTTCAACGAGCAGTACATC.

In its sample, this clonotype was seen a few times. The chain uses TRBV4-1 and TRBJ2-1, with D uncertain. Per the germline V gene, CDR1 is MGHRA and CDR2 is YSYEKL. CDR3 length: 13 amino acids. The V gene lost 0 bases and the J gene lost 10 bases, with 10 bases spanning the gap. CDR3 residues: CASSQDEVQEQFF. Written as DNA, the CDR3 is TGCGCCAGCAGCCAAGATGAAGTTCAAGAGCAGTTCTTC.